This T cell receptor (beta chain) appears in the sequencing data of a study of Ad26.COV2.S vaccination and SARS-CoV-2 variants. As for the study in general: In the study, Ad26.COV2.S was injected intramuscularly once, or twice 56 days apart.

Treatment indicated: about 20 received Ad26.COV2.S at low or high dose, single or two shots; roughly 5 received placebo; per-sample allocation not given. Sampling happened 63 days after the first vaccine or placebo injection. The CDR3 is 13 amino acids. CDR1 is SGHAT and CDR2 is FQNNGV in the germline V gene. The germline V and J ends were trimmed by 9 bases and 5 bases, with 14 bases remaining between them. Sequenced by immunoSEQ multiplex PCR; TCRdb stores in-frame clones only, minus some. This table has some 400,000 clones, approximately 89% appearing once. Study-level findings and limits: Researchers reported similar non-spike TCR breadth in vaccine and placebo recipients.

This clone was picked up one time. Its antigen is undetermined. The input for sequencing was peripheral blood, taken in a trial of Ad26.COV2.S vaccine versus placebo. The chain employs TRBV11-2 and TRBJ2-1; D is unresolved. The TCR was taken from a person aged 18 to 59 who received the Ad26.COV2.S COVID-19 vaccine or a placebo. In DNA form, the CDR3 reads TGTGCCAGTGTGACCCCGAGGCACAATGAGCAGTTCTTC. Protein: CASVTPRHNEQFF. The variable domain in full, completed from reference TRBV11-2 and TRBJ2-1, reads EAGVAQSPRYKIIEKRQSVAFWCNPISGHATLYWYQQILGQGPKLLIQFQNNGVVDDSQLPKDRFSAERLKGVDSTLKIQPAKLEDSAVYLCASVTPRHNEQFFGPGTRLTVL.